Listed below are T cell receptor beta chains from one sample, sequenced in a study of T-cell reconstitution after alpha-beta-depleted transplantation in children. From the PCR reads, TCRdb called clonotypes with MiXCR, one entry per CDR3 protein. The sample has over 400,000 distinct CDR3 sequences, around two fifths seen once. The sequences come from PBMCs, collected before TCRalphabeta/CD19-depleted stem cell transplant. The receptor set was obtained from a girl between 2 and 10 years old with aplastic anemia, due to receive a stem cell transplant. Each CDR3 is given without its conserved first and last residue. The D gene is left open where the match is weak.

J,D,V,CDR3
TRBJ2-7,.,TRBV27,ASSLSDGYEQY
TRBJ2-7,TRBD1,TRBV5-1,ASSLEGQGSREQY
TRBJ2-7,.,TRBV5-6,ASSLSGDNYEQY
TRBJ2-1,.,TRBV29-1,SVGRRETEQF
TRBJ2-2,.,TRBV3-1,ASSQVRGSTGELF
TRBJ2-3,TRBD2,TRBV12-3/TRBV12-4,ASRLAESTDTQY
TRBJ2-5,TRBD2,TRBV29-1,SVDMKAGASETQY
TRBJ1-2,TRBD1,TRBV12-3/TRBV12-4,ASSPRQGGNYGYT
TRBJ1-1,.,TRBV12-3/TRBV12-4,ASSLDLRAWDTEAF
TRBJ1-6,TRBD1,TRBV5-1,ASRGQKNSPLH
TRBJ2-3,TRBD2,TRBV20-1,SAGIAGFDTDTQY
TRBJ2-2,.,TRBV6-5,ASSPSVGTGELF
TRBJ2-1,.,TRBV20-1,SVQGTSYEQF
TRBJ2-5,.,TRBV27,ASSRKYQETQY
TRBJ1-1,.,TRBV7-3,ASSLSGTADTEAF
TRBJ1-5,.,TRBV4-2,ASSQDEGQPQH
TRBJ2-1,TRBD2,TRBV10-3,AISEEGRGLQNEQF
TRBJ2-2,TRBD2,TRBV4-2,ASSQGTSGGINTGELF
TRBJ1-1,.,TRBV19,ASSMGGNTEAF
TRBJ1-2,.,TRBV29-1,SVTGYLNYGYT
TRBJ2-6,.,TRBV19,ASSIGVVSGANVLT
TRBJ2-3,.,TRBV7-9,ASIDGPGADTQY
TRBJ2-7,.,TRBV7-6,ASSSGTLGEQY
TRBJ2-5,TRBD2,TRBV7-3,ASSASGGLTQY
TRBJ1-1,TRBD1,TRBV4-1,ASSPREGAMNTEAF
TRBJ1-2,.,TRBV6-5,ASSYLAGRNTNYGYT
TRBJ2-5,TRBD2,TRBV20-1,SAVRGSGKETQY
TRBJ2-1,.,TRBV6-5,ASSWTYPSYNEQF
TRBJ1-3,.,TRBV7-9,ASSLGTVSGNTIY
TRBJ1-1,TRBD1,TRBV3-1,ASSPQGIDTEAF
TRBJ2-2,TRBD1,TRBV5-5,ASSLGTAGELF
TRBJ2-2,.,TRBV28,ASRWRENTGELF
TRBJ2-3,TRBD1,TRBV5-1,ASSWGQGLTDTQY
TRBJ2-7,TRBD2,TRBV7-9,ASSVVRGGDSYEQY
TRBJ2-2,.,TRBV28,AITGNTGELF
TRBJ2-5,TRBD2,TRBV29-1,SVVLSGNQETQY
TRBJ1-1,TRBD1,TRBV6-1,ASSRVTGTGIGTEAF
TRBJ2-7,.,TRBV20-1,SATRGSSYEQY
TRBJ2-5,.,TRBV15,ATEDVETQY
TRBJ2-5,.,TRBV7-2,ASSLEGRVETQY
TRBJ1-1,.,TRBV29-1,SVKIGGVGTEAF
TRBJ2-7,TRBD2,TRBV12-3/TRBV12-4,ASSLSGGEQY
TRBJ2-1,.,TRBV5-1,ASRTVGTPLDEQF
TRBJ2-3,.,TRBV4-1,ASSQDLTVKVDTQY
TRBJ2-7,.,TRBV10-3,AISDMGGQAPEQY
TRBJ2-2,.,TRBV7-9,ASYHSTNTGELF
TRBJ2-7,.,TRBV4-1,ASSQEDREGYEQY
TRBJ2-1,TRBD2,TRBV6-2/TRBV6-3,ASSLEVLAGAYNEQF
TRBJ2-7,TRBD1,TRBV5-1,ASSSRQGPYEQY
TRBJ2-5,.,TRBV4-1,ASSLGGVGTQY